One sample yielded the 21 T cell receptor beta chains listed below, sequenced in a study of blood T cells in healthy people across ages. A second roughly 6 to 12 cycle PCR used barcoded and J-beta primers. MiXCR, applied by TCRdb to the 5' RACE reads, yields one record per CDR3 protein. The sample has fewer than 950,000 distinct CDR3 sequences, 53% seen once. The sequenced sample was blood. All receptors come from a man aged 80 or over in good health.

The rearrangement links TRBV20-1 to TRBJ2-7; D may be TRBD1 (5 bases). The end of the DNA fits TRBJ2-5 better, so the J call may be wrong. Germline CDR1 DFQATT, CDR2 SNEGSKA (reference sequence). The CDR3 contains 15 residues. The CDR3 bases are TGCAGTGCTAGAGGAAGGGTATGGGGCAGTGAGACCCAGTACTTC. Residues: CSARGRVWGSETQYF.

V is TRBV20-1 and J is TRBJ2-1, with D perhaps matching TRBD2 (5 bases). V was cut by 6 bases and J by 8 bases, with 14 bases left in between. Germline V gene data show CDR1 as DFQATT and CDR2 as SNEGSKA (reference sequence). The CDR3 spans 12 residues. This CDR3 is CSAKGRRDEQFF. CDR3 sequence (DNA): TGCAGTGCCAAGGGTAGGCGGGATGAGCAGTTCTTC.

The chain recombines TRBV28 with TRBJ2-7; possibly TRBD1 for D (5 bases). V shed 6 bases and J shed 6 bases, with 15 bases lying between them. Germline lookup yields CDR1 MDHEN and CDR2 SYDVKM. CDR3 length equals 13 residues. The CDR3 reads CASRRFRAGEQYF. DNA of the CDR3: TGTGCCAGCAGGAGGTTCAGGGCAGGCGAGCAGTACTTC.

This clonotype was seen only a few times. The chain couples TRBV28 to TRBJ2-5; the D gene is possibly TRBD2 (5 bases). The CDR3 spans 13 residues. CDR1 MDHEN and CDR2 SYDVKM come from the germline V gene. The ends were cut back, 5 bases at V and 5 bases at J, with 12 bases in the middle. This chain's CDR3 is CASSPPTGETQYF. CDR3 bases: TGTGCCAGCAGTCCCCCCACGGGGGAGACCCAGTACTTC.

The CDR3: CSARGKRDLYEQYF. The CDR3 nucleotides are TGCAGTGCTAGAGGAAAGCGGGACCTATACGAGCAGTACTTC. The chain is built from TRBV20-1 and TRBJ2-5; 7 nucleotides agree with TRBD2. The J call may be faulty, since TRBJ2-7 better matches the DNA end. The germline V gene has CDR1 DFQATT and CDR2 SNEGSKA (reference sequence). This CDR3 comprises 14 residues.

This clonotype has just a few counts. The chain carries TRBV6-1 and TRBJ2-5, with D perhaps TRBD1 (5 bases). CDR1 is MNHNS and CDR2 is SASEGT in the germline V gene. The CDR3 runs to 17 residues. Trimming left V 2 bases short and J 5 bases short, with 21 bases between. CDR3 residues: CASSEKVGDRVTETQYF. CDR3 DNA sequence: TGTGCCAGCAGTGAAAAGGTTGGCGACAGAGTAACGGAGACCCAGTACTTC.

This sequence joins TRBV2 and TRBJ2-5, with 10 bases aligning to TRBD2. J gave up 11 bases and V 3 bases, and 12 bases lay outside the gene matches. The CDR3 length is 15 residues. CDR1 SNHLY and CDR2 FYNNEI come from the germline V gene. The CDR3 reads CASSDSSGSSDEQYF. The CDR3 DNA follows: TGTGCCAGCAGTGATTCTAGCGGGAGTTCCGATGAGCAGTACTTC.

V usage is TRBV10-3 and J usage is TRBJ2-4; D gene unclear. The CDR3 is 17 amino acids. Germline assignment: CDR1 ENHRY and CDR2 SYGVKD. V was pared by 0 bases and J by 0 bases, with 12 bases between. The CDR3 reads CAISESSLPGAKNIQYF. The CDR3 region has the DNA TGTGCCATCAGTGAGTCGTCCCTCCCGGGAGCCAAAAACATTCAGTACTTC.

The chain has TRBV9 and TRBJ2-3; possibly TRBD2 for D (6 bases). Germline CDR1 reads SGDLS; CDR2 reads YYNGEE. V was shortened by 3 bases and J by 10 bases, with 21 bases between the two germline ends. The CDR3 is 15 residues long. The CDR3 DNA is TGTGCCAGCAGCGATCTAGCGTCTAGGCTCGATGCGCAGTATTTT. Protein sequence: CASSDLASRLDAQYF.

In its sample, this clonotype was seen a few times. This chain uses TRBV5-6 with TRBJ2-5; D gene uncertain. Between the trimmed V and J ends, which lost 2 bases and 5 bases, there was a span of 13 bases. From germline, CDR1 is SGHDT and CDR2 YYEEEE. The CDR3 runs 14 residues. The CDR3 DNA reads TGTGCCAGCAGCTTTCCTAGGTACGGGGAGACCCAGTACTTC. It is translated as CASSFPRYGETQYF.

For this clonotype: A junction boundary mismatches the germline segment, possibly from a read error. The V and J genes are TRBV7-3 and TRBJ2-1, with 9 bases identical to TRBD2. Germline V gives CDR1 SGHTA, CDR2 FQGTGA. This CDR3 has 15 amino acids. The CDR3 DNA reads as TGTGCCAGCAGCCTCTTAGCGGGAGCTGGTAATGGGCAGTTCTTC. Translation: CASSLLAGAGNGQFF.

The chain employs TRBV5-1 and TRBJ2-6; possibly TRBD1 for D (6 bases). CDR1 SGHRS and CDR2 YFSETQ come from the germline V gene. Trimming stripped 6 bases from V and 4 bases from J, with 11 bases between. The CDR3 has 14 amino acids. The CDR3 loop is CASKNRVGANVLTF. The CDR3 nucleotides read TGCGCCAGCAAAAACAGGGTCGGGGCCAACGTCCTGACTTTC.

The V call is TRBV6-5, the J call TRBJ2-1; 10 nucleotides align to TRBD2. This CDR3 spans 16 amino acids. Per the germline V gene, CDR1 is MNHEY and CDR2 is SVGAGI. The junction had 14 bases not matched to a gene; V was cut back by 5 bases and J by 10 bases. The CDR3 region is CASSPWEREGLNEQFF. As DNA, the CDR3 is TGTGCCAGCAGTCCCTGGGAGCGGGAGGGCCTCAACGAGCAGTTCTTC.

This clonotype was observed a handful of times. The chain recombines TRBV18 with TRBJ2-7; TRBD1 matches at 7 bases. The CDR3 has 14 amino acids. V shed 1 base, J shed 3 bases, and the junction held 3 bases outside the gene matches. Germline loops: CDR1 KGHSH, CDR2 LQKENI. This CDR3 is CASSPRQGDYEQYF. CDR3 DNA: TGTGCCAGCTCACCACGGCAGGGGGACTACGAGCAGTACTTC.

The rearrangement joins TRBV27 to TRBJ2-1, with 9 bases identical to TRBD2. CDR1 and CDR2 (germline): MNHEY, SMNVEV (reference sequence). The CDR3 spans 16 residues. V shed 7 bases, J shed 6 bases, and the junction held 13 bases outside the gene matches. This chain's CDR3 is CASTPWGAGGSNEQFF. CDR3 DNA sequence: TGTGCCAGCACCCCATGGGGGGCGGGAGGGTCCAATGAGCAGTTCTTC.

The rearrangement links TRBV12-3 or TRBV12-4 to TRBJ1-2, with D possibly TRBD1 on 5 matching bases. Trimming removed 6 bases from V and 9 bases from J, with 14 bases in between. CDR3 length: 12 residues. This CDR3 is CASSPQGGSYTF. CDR3 nucleotides: TGTGCCAGCAGCCCCCAGGGTGGGAGCTACACCTTC.

This clonotype has more than one count but fewer than ten. J is TRBJ2-1 and V is TRBV20-1, with 10 positions matching TRBD2. V lost 5 bases and J lost 7; bases outside the gene matches: 5. Germline loops: CDR1 DFQATT, CDR2 SNEGSKA (reference sequence). CDR3 size: 13 residues. CDR3: CSAALAGRNEQFF. CDR3 sequence (DNA): TGCAGTGCTGCACTAGCGGGAAGGAATGAGCAGTTCTTC.

V usage is TRBV11-2 and J usage is TRBJ2-1; D may be TRBD2 (6 bases). CDR1 is SGHAT, CDR2 FQNNGV, per germline. V dropped 0 bases and J dropped 0 bases, with 12 bases sitting between them. The CDR3 consists of 17 residues. DNA for the CDR3: TGTGCCAGCAGCTTAGATGGGCGGAGGGGCTCCTACAATGAGCAGTTCTTC. Translated, it gives CASSLDGRRGSYNEQFF. Looking up the rest from reference TRBV11-2 and TRBJ2-1 gives the full variable domain: EAGVAQSPRYKIIEKRQSVAFWCNPISGHATLYWYQQILGQGPKLLIQFQNNGVVDDSQLPKDRFSAERLKGVDSTLKIQPAKLEDSAVYLCASSLDGRRGSYNEQFFGPGTRLTVL.

The chain couples TRBV27 to TRBJ1-2; D remains unclear. Germline loops: CDR1 MNHEY, CDR2 SMNVEV (reference sequence). The V end was cut by 6 bases, the J end by 3 bases, with 17 bases between. The CDR3 has 15 amino acids. This chain's CDR3 is CASSHDKATYYGYTF. The CDR3 bases are TGTGCCAGCAGCCACGACAAGGCCACTTACTATGGCTACACCTTC.

The chain uses TRBV6-2 or TRBV6-3 and TRBJ2-7; no reliable D call. The CDR3 is made up of 15 amino acids. In germline, CDR1 is MNHEY, CDR2 SVGEGT. The V end was cut by 0 bases, the J end by 1 base, with 10 bases between. CDR3: CASSYSVPPSYEQYF. Written as DNA, the CDR3 is TGTGCCAGCAGTTACTCGGTCCCGCCATCCTACGAGCAGTACTTC.

The sample holds a few counts of this clonotype. The rearrangement links TRBV10-2 to TRBJ2-7, with 14 bases identical to TRBD2. V lost 4 bases to trimming and J lost 3 bases; unmatched junction nucleotides: 8. The V gene's germline CDR1 is WSHSY and CDR2 SAAADI. The CDR3 totals 17 residues. The CDR3 region is CASSGSGTSGRHYEQYF. The CDR3 DNA reads as TGCGCCAGCAGTGGATCCGGGACTAGCGGGAGACACTACGAGCAGTACTTC.